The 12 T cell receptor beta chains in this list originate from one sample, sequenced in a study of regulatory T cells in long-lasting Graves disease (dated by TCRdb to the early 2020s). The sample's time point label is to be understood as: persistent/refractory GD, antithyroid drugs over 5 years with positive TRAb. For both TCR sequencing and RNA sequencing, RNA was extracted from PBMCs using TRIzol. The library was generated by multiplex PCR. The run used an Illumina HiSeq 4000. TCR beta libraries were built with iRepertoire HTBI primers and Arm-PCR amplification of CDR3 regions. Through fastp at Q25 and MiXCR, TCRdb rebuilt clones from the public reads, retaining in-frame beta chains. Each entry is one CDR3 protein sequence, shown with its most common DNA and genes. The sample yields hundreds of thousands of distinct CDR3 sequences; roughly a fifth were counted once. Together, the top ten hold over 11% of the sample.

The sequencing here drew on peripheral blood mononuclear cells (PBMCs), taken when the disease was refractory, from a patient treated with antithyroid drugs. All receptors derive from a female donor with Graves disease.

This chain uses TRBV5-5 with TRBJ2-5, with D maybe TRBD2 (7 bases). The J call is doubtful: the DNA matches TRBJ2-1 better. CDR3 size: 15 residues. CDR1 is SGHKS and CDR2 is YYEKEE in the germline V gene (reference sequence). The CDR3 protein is CASSLEGGDNEQQFF. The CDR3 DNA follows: TGTGCCAGCAGCTTAGAGGGGGGGGACAATGAGCAGCAGTTCTTC.

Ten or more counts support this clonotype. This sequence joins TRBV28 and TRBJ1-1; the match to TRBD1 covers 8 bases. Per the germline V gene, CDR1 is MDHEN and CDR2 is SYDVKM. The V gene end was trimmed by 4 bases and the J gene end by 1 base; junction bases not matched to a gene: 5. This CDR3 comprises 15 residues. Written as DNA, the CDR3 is TGTGCCAGCAGTTCTTCCGGGACAGGGAACACTGAAGCTTTCTTT. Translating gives CASSSSGTGNTEAFF.

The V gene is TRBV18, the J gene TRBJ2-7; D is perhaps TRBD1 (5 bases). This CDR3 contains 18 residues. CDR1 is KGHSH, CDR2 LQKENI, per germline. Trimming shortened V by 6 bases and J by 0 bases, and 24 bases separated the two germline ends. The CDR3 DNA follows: TGTGCCAGCTCGTCTATTCGACAGAGCTGGGGCAGCTCCTACGAGCAGTACTTC. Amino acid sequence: CASSSIRQSWGSSYEQYF. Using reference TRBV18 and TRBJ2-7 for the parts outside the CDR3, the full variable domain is NAGVMQNPRHLVRRRGQEARLRCSPMKGHSHVYWYRQLPEEGLKFMVYLQKENIIDESGMPKERFSAEFPKEGPSILRIQQVVRGDSAAYFCASSSIRQSWGSSYEQYFGPGTRLTVT.

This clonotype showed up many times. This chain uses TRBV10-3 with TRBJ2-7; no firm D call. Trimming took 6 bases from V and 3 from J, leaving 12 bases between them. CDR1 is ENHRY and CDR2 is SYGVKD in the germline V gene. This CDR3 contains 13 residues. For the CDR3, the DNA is TGTGCCATCAGCCCTCCTGAGAGCTACGAGCAGTACTTC. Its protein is CAISPPESYEQYF.

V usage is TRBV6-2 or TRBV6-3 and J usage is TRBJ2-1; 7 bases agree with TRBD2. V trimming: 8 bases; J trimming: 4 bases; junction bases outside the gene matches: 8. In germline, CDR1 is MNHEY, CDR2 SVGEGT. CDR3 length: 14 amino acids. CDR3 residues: CASRLASVYNEQFF. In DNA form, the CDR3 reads TGTGCCAGCCGACTAGCCAGTGTATACAATGAGCAGTTCTTC.

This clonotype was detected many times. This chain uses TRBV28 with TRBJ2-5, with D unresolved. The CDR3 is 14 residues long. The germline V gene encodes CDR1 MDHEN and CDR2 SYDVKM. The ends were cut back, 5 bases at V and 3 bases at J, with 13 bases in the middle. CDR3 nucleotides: TGTGCCAGCAGTCCATCGACAATTGAAGAGACCCAGTACTTC. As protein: CASSPSTIEETQYF.

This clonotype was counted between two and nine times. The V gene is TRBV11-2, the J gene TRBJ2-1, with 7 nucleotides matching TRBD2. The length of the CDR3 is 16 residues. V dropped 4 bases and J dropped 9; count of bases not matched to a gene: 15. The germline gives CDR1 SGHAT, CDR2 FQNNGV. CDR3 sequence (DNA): TGTGCCAGCAGCTCAGGGCCCGGTACCCGCGGGGGTGAGCAGTTCTTC. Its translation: CASSSGPGTRGGEQFF.

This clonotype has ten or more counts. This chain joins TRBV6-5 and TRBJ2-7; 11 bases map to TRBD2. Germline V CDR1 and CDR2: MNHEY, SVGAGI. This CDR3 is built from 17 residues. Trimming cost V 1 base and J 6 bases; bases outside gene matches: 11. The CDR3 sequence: CASSYFSGTSGPPEQYF. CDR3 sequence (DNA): TGTGCCAGCAGTTACTTTTCCGGGACTAGCGGCCCCCCCGAGCAGTACTTC.

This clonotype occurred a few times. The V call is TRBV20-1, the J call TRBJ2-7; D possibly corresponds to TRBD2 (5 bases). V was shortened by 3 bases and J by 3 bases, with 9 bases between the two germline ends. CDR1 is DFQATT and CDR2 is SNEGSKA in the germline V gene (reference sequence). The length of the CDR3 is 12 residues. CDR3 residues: CSARRGFYEQYF. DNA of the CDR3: TGCAGTGCTAGGCGCGGGTTCTACGAGCAGTACTTC.

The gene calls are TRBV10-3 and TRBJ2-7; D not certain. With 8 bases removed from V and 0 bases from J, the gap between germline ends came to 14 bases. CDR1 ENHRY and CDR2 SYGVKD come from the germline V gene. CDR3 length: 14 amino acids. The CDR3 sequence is CAISAREPSYEQYF. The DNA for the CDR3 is TGTGCCATCTCAGCTCGCGAGCCCTCCTACGAGCAGTACTTC.

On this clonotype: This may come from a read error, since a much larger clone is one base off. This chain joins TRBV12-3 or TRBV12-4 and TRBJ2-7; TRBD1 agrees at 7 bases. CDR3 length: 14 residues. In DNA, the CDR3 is TGTGCCAGCAGTCCGATGCCGACAGGGTACGAGCGGTACTTC. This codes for CASSPMPTGYERYF.

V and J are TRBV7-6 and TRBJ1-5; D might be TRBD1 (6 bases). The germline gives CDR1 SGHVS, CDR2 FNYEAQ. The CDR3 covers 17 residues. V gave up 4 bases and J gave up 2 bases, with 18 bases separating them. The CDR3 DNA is TGTGCCAGCAGCTCCCTTCCCCCGGACAGAGGCAATCAGCCCCAGCATTTT. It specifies CASSSLPPDRGNQPQHF.